One and the same sample provided the 22 T cell receptor beta chains below, sequenced in a study of type 1 regulatory T cells. No antigen is known for these receptors. TCRdb analysed the reads with MiXCR anew, one entry per CDR3 protein. The sample lists more than 50,000 distinct CDR3 sequences, 60% to 65% seen once, with 1.5% to 2% in the top ten. Input material: cultured non-Tr1 T cells, either the whole culture or a sorted T cell fraction (not recorded which). These receptor sequences come from a human donor in good health.

The genes are TRBV9 and TRBJ2-3; D tentatively fits TRBD1 or TRBD2 (5 bases each). Trimming took 4 bases from V and 5 from J, leaving 11 bases between them. CDR3 length equals 13 residues. Germline V gene lookup returns CDR1 SGDLS and CDR2 YYNGEE. DNA for the CDR3: TGTGCCAGCAGCCCCCGGGACGAAGATACGCAGTATTTT. Residues: CASSPRDEDTQYF.

V usage is TRBV2 and J usage is TRBJ2-7; D might be TRBD1 (8 bases). Trimming stripped 6 bases from V and 4 bases from J, with 16 bases between. CDR3 length: 14 residues. Germline-derived CDR1 and CDR2 are SNHLY and FYNNEI. In nucleotides, the CDR3 is TGTGCCAGCAGGGCAACAGGGGGGGCTTACGAGCAGTACTTC. Its protein is CASRATGGAYEQYF.

The chain joins TRBV19 to TRBJ2-2; 8 bases fit TRBD1. V trimming: 10 bases; J trimming: 2 bases; junction bases outside the gene matches: 9. Germline values: CDR1 LNHDA, CDR2 SQIVND (reference sequence). CDR3 size: 15 residues. CDR3: CATRRTGTNTGELFF. The CDR3 DNA reads TGTGCCACCAGACGGACAGGGACAAACACCGGGGAGCTGTTTTTT.

This chain connects TRBV29-1 to TRBJ2-1; 11 nucleotides match TRBD2. V lost 5 bases and J lost 6; bases outside the gene matches: 6. The CDR3 spans 14 residues. CDR1 and CDR2 from the germline V gene are SQVTM and ANQGSEA. As DNA, the CDR3 is TGCAGCGTTTGGGCAGGACTAGCGGGCAATGAGCAGTTCTTC. This sequence encodes CSVWAGLAGNEQFF.

J is TRBJ1-5 and V is TRBV3-1; D call uncertain. The CDR3 totals 13 residues. Trimming left V 6 bases short and J 4 bases short, with 10 bases between. Germline loops: CDR1 LGHDT, CDR2 YNNKEL (reference sequence). The CDR3 bases are TGTGCCAGCAGTAAAAGCAGAAATCAGCCCCAGCATTTT. Translation gives CASSKSRNQPQHF.

The V and J genes are TRBV5-6 and TRBJ2-7, with D tentatively TRBD1 (6 bases). The CDR3 is 15 residues long. Germline V gives CDR1 SGHDT, CDR2 YYEEEE. Deletions cut 3 bases from V and 0 bases from J, with 13 bases between. The CDR3 loop is CASSYNPTGSYEQYF. CDR3 bases: TGTGCCAGCAGCTACAACCCGACAGGCTCCTACGAGCAGTACTTC.

The genes are TRBV24-1 and TRBJ2-1; 8 bases match TRBD2. This CDR3 region has 15 residues. Germline-derived CDR1 and CDR2 are KGHDR and SFDVKD. J lost 10 bases, V lost 4 bases, and 11 bases had no gene match. The CDR3 sequence is CATSETSGRDSEQFF. The CDR3 region has the DNA TGTGCCACCAGTGAAACTAGCGGAAGGGACTCGGAGCAGTTCTTC.

This rearrangement joins TRBV10-3 to TRBJ2-7; either TRBD1 or TRBD2 may fit D (6 bases each). Trimming removed 0 bases from V and 5 bases from J, with 17 bases in between. Germline V CDR1 and CDR2: ENHRY, SYGVKD. This CDR3 comprises 16 residues. In DNA, the CDR3 is TGTGCCATCAGTGAGTCGCCTGGCGTGGGGGGCGACGAGCAGTACTTC. Protein sequence: CAISESPGVGGDEQYF.

This clonotype appeared a single time. This chain connects TRBV7-2 to TRBJ2-7, with D hard to call. V was shortened by 1 base and J by 4 bases, with 8 bases between the two germline ends. CDR1 SGHTA and CDR2 FQGNSA come from the germline V gene. The CDR3 spans 13 residues. This chain's CDR3 is CASSLDGLYEQYF. Here the CDR3 DNA reads TGTGCCAGCAGCTTAGATGGGTTGTACGAGCAGTACTTC.

The chain links TRBV18 to TRBJ1-3, with TRBD1 matching 7 bases. The length of the CDR3 is 14 residues. Trimming took 5 bases from V and 2 from J; bases not matched to a gene: 3. Germline CDR1 reads KGHSH; CDR2 reads LQKENI. CDR3 bases: TGTGCCAGCTCAGAAGGGGGCGCTGGAAACACCATATATTTT. This sequence encodes CASSEGGAGNTIYF. Complete variable domain (other parts from reference TRBV18 and TRBJ1-3): NAGVMQNPRHLVRRRGQEARLRCSPMKGHSHVYWYRQLPEEGLKFMVYLQKENIIDESGMPKERFSAEFPKEGPSILRIQQVVRGDSAAYFCASSEGGAGNTIYFGEGSWLTVV.

The rearrangement links TRBV5-6 to TRBJ2-5; D gene unclear. CDR3 size: 14 residues. Germline lookup yields CDR1 SGHDT and CDR2 YYEEEE. The V end was cut by 3 bases, the J end by 7 bases, with 16 bases between. The CDR3 bases are TGTGCCAGCAGCTCCATGGCAGGTCGTGCGACCCAGTACTTC. This translates into CASSSMAGRATQYF.

This clonotype has only a few counts. The J gene is TRBJ2-1, the V gene TRBV5-1; weak D call: TRBD2 (6 bases). CDR3 size: 13 residues. Trimming cost V 3 bases and J 7 bases, with 11 bases left between them. The germline gives CDR1 SGHRS, CDR2 YFSETQ. The CDR3 region is CASSSAGGNEQFF. The CDR3 DNA sequence: TGCGCCAGCAGCTCCGCCGGGGGAAATGAGCAGTTCTTC.

The chain employs TRBV9 and TRBJ2-5; 7 bases align to TRBD2. Trimming cost V 4 bases and J 5 bases; bases outside gene matches: 14. Germline V CDR1 and CDR2: SGDLS, YYNGEE. The CDR3 is 16 residues long. CDR3 nucleotide sequence: TGTGCCAGCAGCCCGACCCCGGGAGGATTTCAGGAGACCCAGTACTTC. Its protein is CASSPTPGGFQETQYF.

This clonotype was found a few times. The chain is built from TRBV12-3 or TRBV12-4 and TRBJ2-7, with 14 bases fitting TRBD2. V gave up 5 bases and J gave up 3 bases; unmatched junction bases: 18. There are 20 residues in the CDR3. The CDR3 region is CASSPGTSGRSGLLDYEQYF. CDR3 nucleotide sequence: TGTGCCAGCAGTCCCGGGACTAGCGGGAGATCGGGCTTACTTGACTACGAGCAGTACTTC.

The gene calls are TRBV11-2 and TRBJ2-1, with D possibly matching TRBD2 (6 bases). The germline V gene has CDR1 SGHAT and CDR2 FQNNGV. The length of the CDR3 is 14 residues. V lost 5 bases to trimming and J lost 4 bases, with 12 bases between them. The CDR3 sequence: CASSARLGYNEQFF. The CDR3 nucleotides read TGTGCCAGCAGCGCAAGACTAGGGTACAATGAGCAGTTCTTC.

V usage is TRBV12-3 or TRBV12-4 and J usage is TRBJ1-2, with D unclear. The CDR3 extends over 12 amino acids. Trimming stripped 5 bases from V and 8 bases from J, with 12 bases between. DNA for the CDR3: TGTGCCAGCAGTCGCAGCTCGGGAGGCTACACCTTC. It specifies CASSRSSGGYTF.

This clonotype was seen a single time. The V call is TRBV9, the J call TRBJ1-1; weak D call: TRBD1 (5 bases). Trimming removed 4 bases at V and 6 bases at J, with 16 bases between. Germline V gives CDR1 SGDLS, CDR2 YYNGEE. The CDR3 covers 14 residues. For the CDR3, the DNA is TGTGCCAGCAGCCCGGCTGGGGGGGTGGCTGAAGCTTTCTTT. Translating gives CASSPAGGVAEAFF.

Points on this clonotype: Germline is not matched at one junction end, which may reflect a read error. J is TRBJ2-1 and V is TRBV5-1; TRBD2 might be the D (5 bases). The CDR3 consists of 16 residues. The germline gives CDR1 SGHRS, CDR2 YFSETQ. The CDR3 DNA sequence: TGCGTCAGCAGCTTGGCGATGTCGGTTGGGTCGGGGGAGCAGTTCTTC. This codes for CVSSLAMSVGSGEQFF.

This clonotype has only a few counts. The V gene is TRBV5-4, the J gene TRBJ2-5; 9 bases are shared with TRBD1. With 4 bases clipped from V and 4 bases from J, the junction kept 8 bases outside the gene matches. The CDR3 consists of 15 residues. Germline CDR1 SGHNT, CDR2 YYREEE (reference sequence). CDR3 loop: CASSLRTGAGETQYF. The DNA for the CDR3 is TGTGCCAGCAGCCTCCGGACAGGGGCGGGAGAGACCCAGTACTTC.

This clonotype was observed a handful of times. The gene calls are TRBV4-3 and TRBJ2-1; D uncertain. Trimming cost V 0 bases and J 8 bases, with 17 bases left between them. The CDR3 covers 16 residues. Germline CDR1 LGHNA, CDR2 YSLEER. DNA for the CDR3: TGCGCCAGCAGCCAAGATTTCGGTTTGACCGGCGATGAGCAGTTCTTC. Its protein is CASSQDFGLTGDEQFF.

This clonotype was detected a few times. The chain carries TRBV20-1 and TRBJ2-7; a weak D match, TRBD2 (6 bases). The CDR3 is 16 amino acids. The V end lost 3 bases, the J end lost 4 bases, and 22 bases lay between the germline ends. Per germline, CDR1 DFQATT and CDR2 SNEGSKA (reference sequence). The CDR3 region is CSARKTGLRSGYEQYF. CDR3 in DNA: TGCAGTGCTAGGAAAACGGGACTCCGATCGGGATACGAGCAGTACTTC.

The J gene is TRBJ2-5, the V gene TRBV5-1, with D tentatively TRBD2 (6 bases). The V and J ends lost 2 bases and 1 base respectively, with 12 bases between them. Germline CDR1 SGHRS, CDR2 YFSETQ. The CDR3 runs 15 residues. This CDR3 is CASSLRPGGQETQYF. The CDR3 DNA is TGCGCCAGCAGCTTAAGACCCGGGGGCCAAGAGACCCAGTACTTC.